These 26 T cell receptor beta chains came from one sample sequenced in a study of beta chain features in type 1 diabetes. Every bit of the isolated RNA underwent reverse transcription, so sequencing read expressed TCRB transcripts. The repertoire was sequenced with immunoSEQ multiplex PCR; TCRdb's copy has only in-frame clones and lacks some. Of 95,000 to 150,000 clones in the sample, less than 20% are singletons; the top ten hold around 2.5%. For these TCRs, the target antigens are not known. Study results and caveats: All four CD4+ subsets of Type 1 diabetes patients contained TCRB CDR3s that were moderately but significantly shorter.

The sequenced material came from central memory CD4+ T cells from blood. The receptors here all came from a man aged 30 to 45 with type 1 diabetes.

The chain joins TRBV5-6 to TRBJ2-3; D is unresolved. Germline V gene lookup returns CDR1 SGHDT and CDR2 YYEEEE. Trimming removed 8 bases at V and 0 bases at J, with 13 bases between. The CDR3 has 14 amino acids. The CDR3 loop is CASKCGASTDTQYF. For the CDR3, the DNA is TGTGCCAGTAAGTGCGGAGCGAGCACAGATACGCAGTATTTT.

This clone was detected only a few times. This sequence joins TRBV6-5 and TRBJ2-7; TRBD1 matches 7 bases. Germline assignment: CDR1 MNHEY and CDR2 SVGAGI. V lost 0 bases to trimming and J lost 9 bases; unmatched junction nucleotides: 2. The CDR3 has 12 amino acids. The CDR3 coding sequence is TGTGCCAGCAGTTACTCAGGGGGCAGGCAGTACTTC. It specifies CASSYSGGRQYF.

This sequence joins TRBV28 and TRBJ1-5; D is possibly TRBD1 (5 bases). Germline CDR1 MDHEN, CDR2 SYDVKM. The V gene lost 6 bases and the J gene lost 8 bases, with 20 bases spanning the gap. CDR3 size: 15 residues. CDR3 loop: CASRPPDRGAEPQHF. CDR3 bases: TGTGCCAGCAGACCTCCTGATAGGGGCGCGGAGCCCCAGCATTTT.

This clone was seen a few times. The rearrangement uses TRBV7-9 and TRBJ2-1; 13 bases are a match to TRBD2. The junction had 6 bases not matched to a gene; V was cut back by 6 bases and J by 4 bases. The CDR3 contains 16 residues. The germline V gene encodes CDR1 SEHNR and CDR2 FQNEAQ (reference sequence). CDR3 nucleotides: TGTGCCAGCAGTTGGGGACTAGCGGGGCTATACAATGAGCAGTTCTTC. Its protein product is CASSWGLAGLYNEQFF.

V usage is TRBV29-1 and J usage is TRBJ2-3; the match to TRBD2 covers 9 bases. V dropped 4 bases and J dropped 7; count of bases not matched to a gene: 12. There are 15 residues in the CDR3. Germline assignment: CDR1 SQVTM and CDR2 ANQGSEA. DNA of the CDR3: TGCAGCGTTGTAACAAATAGCGGGGGAGGGCATACGCAGTATTTT. Translation: CSVVTNSGGGHTQYF.

This chain uses TRBV5-1 with TRBJ2-3; 8 bases align to TRBD1. Germline V gene sequence: CDR1 SGHRS, CDR2 YFSETQ. J lost 6 bases, V lost 0 bases, and 6 bases had no gene match. The CDR3 loop spans 15 amino acids. The CDR3 coding sequence is TGCGCCAGCAGCTTGGGCAGGGGGCGCTGGGATACGCAGTATTTT. It specifies CASSLGRGRWDTQYF.

This clone was seen only a few times. This sequence joins TRBV7-2 and TRBJ1-3, with 10 bases matching TRBD1. V lost 1 base, J lost 4 bases, and 4 bases stayed unmatched. The CDR3 has 16 amino acids. Germline lookup yields CDR1 SGHTA and CDR2 FQGNSA. The CDR3 protein is CASSLGTGGNGNTIYF. CDR3 DNA sequence: TGTGCCAGCAGCTTAGGGACAGGGGGTAACGGAAACACCATATATTTT.

The chain links TRBV18 to TRBJ2-1; TRBD1 matches 9 bases. The length of the CDR3 is 13 residues. Germline V gives CDR1 KGHSH, CDR2 LQKENI. With 6 bases clipped from V and 6 bases from J, the junction kept 3 bases outside the gene matches. CDR3 nucleotides: TGTGCCAGCTCGACAGGGGGGAGCAATGAGCAGTTCTTC. It encodes CASSTGGSNEQFF.

A few counts support this clone. This chain joins TRBV5-8 and TRBJ2-2; tentative D call: TRBD1 (6 bases). There are 16 residues in the CDR3. The germline V gene encodes CDR1 SGHTS and CDR2 YDEGEE. Trimming cost V 2 bases and J 1 base, with 12 bases left between them. CDR3 amino acids: CASSFQGGWNTGELFF. CDR3 nucleotides: TGTGCCAGCAGCTTTCAAGGGGGTTGGAACACCGGGGAGCTGTTTTTT.

J is TRBJ1-1 and V is TRBV27, with 9 bases matching TRBD1. This CDR3 is 15 amino acids long. Trimming took 3 bases from V and 5 from J; bases not matched to a gene: 7. Germline-derived CDR1 and CDR2 are MNHEY and SMNVEV (reference sequence). The CDR3 sequence is CASSLEGQGSTEAFF. CDR3 DNA: TGTGCCAGCAGTTTGGAAGGACAGGGGTCTACTGAAGCTTTCTTT.

This clone was found a few times. The V gene is TRBV6-6, the J gene TRBJ2-1; D is undetermined. This CDR3 is built from 13 residues. V shed 6 bases and J shed 10 bases, with 16 bases lying between them. Germline V lookup: CDR1 MNHNY, CDR2 SVGAGI (reference sequence). The CDR3 DNA sequence: TGTGCCAGCAGCCCAGGCCTACATCAGGAGCAGTTCTTC. It specifies CASSPGLHQEQFF.

This rearrangement joins TRBV7-8 to TRBJ2-1; 11 nucleotides align to TRBD2. This CDR3 region has 16 residues. Germline V lookup: CDR1 SGHVS, CDR2 FQNEAQ. J gave up 1 base and V 4 bases, and 3 bases lay outside the gene matches. CDR3 coding DNA: TGTGCCAGCAGCTCCGCTAGCGGGGGGTCCTACAATGAGCAGTTCTTC. Translating it yields CASSSASGGSYNEQFF.

The genes are TRBV18 and TRBJ2-7; TRBD2 might be the D (5 bases). This CDR3 region has 15 residues. The germline V gene has CDR1 KGHSH and CDR2 LQKENI. The V end lost 3 bases, the J end lost 1 base, and 13 bases lay between the germline ends. The CDR3 nucleotides read TGTGCCAGCTCACCTGCTGGCGGGCAATCCTACGAGCAGTACTTC. Its translation: CASSPAGGQSYEQYF.

The chain uses TRBV18 and TRBJ2-5; D gene unclear. In germline, CDR1 is KGHSH, CDR2 LQKENI. Trimming shortened V by 3 bases and J by 7 bases, and 15 bases separated the two germline ends. This CDR3 region has 14 residues. In nucleotides, the CDR3 is TGTGCCAGCTCACCGGGAAATTCTCCAGGGACCCAGTACTTC. Its protein product is CASSPGNSPGTQYF.

The gene calls are TRBV29-1 and TRBJ2-3; a weak D match, TRBD1 (5 bases). Germline-derived CDR1 and CDR2 are SQVTM and ANQGSEA. The CDR3 loop spans 13 amino acids. The V gene lost 3 bases and the J gene lost 2 bases, with 9 bases spanning the gap. DNA for the CDR3: TGCAGCGTTGAGGGGCAGAACACAGATACGCAGTATTTT. Translated: CSVEGQNTDTQYF.

This chain uses TRBV5-8 with TRBJ1-6; D call uncertain. Trimming shortened V by 0 bases and J by 9 bases, and 7 bases separated the two germline ends. Germline CDR1 SGHTS, CDR2 YDEGEE. The CDR3 has 13 residues. The CDR3 sequence is CASSLEAVSPLHF. CDR3 bases: TGTGCCAGCAGCTTGGAGGCTGTTTCACCCCTCCACTTT.

This clone showed up just a few times. The chain couples TRBV7-9 to TRBJ1-5; 8 bases line up with TRBD1. CDR1 and CDR2 from the germline V gene are SEHNR and FQNEAQ (reference sequence). This CDR3 spans 13 amino acids. Trimming removed 5 bases from V and 5 bases from J; junction bases left unmatched: 2. DNA of the CDR3: TGTGCCAGCAGCATACAGGGGGATCAGCCCCAGCATTTT. It encodes CASSIQGDQPQHF.

The chain combines TRBV4-1 with TRBJ1-1, with unresolved D. V was clipped by 2 bases and J by 12 bases, with 16 bases between them. Germline CDR1 MGHRA, CDR2 YSYEKL. The CDR3 length is 13 residues. CDR3: CASSQRTDDLPFF. CDR3 nucleotide sequence: TGCGCCAGCAGCCAACGAACTGACGATCTGCCTTTCTTT.

This clone appeared a few times. This chain uses TRBV5-4 with TRBJ1-4, with 8 bases fitting TRBD1. From germline, CDR1 is SGHNT and CDR2 YYREEE (reference sequence). The CDR3 covers 14 residues. V was pared by 4 bases and J by 4 bases, with 3 bases of the junction left unmatched. CDR3 DNA sequence: TGTGCCAGCAGCAAGGGACAGGATAATGAAAAACTGTTTTTT. Translated, it gives CASSKGQDNEKLFF.

The table lists this clone with a few counts. This chain uses TRBV7-2 with TRBJ2-5; no clear D. V dropped 1 base and J dropped 5 bases, with 8 bases sitting between them. This CDR3 is built from 13 residues. Germline CDR1 SGHTA, CDR2 FQGNSA. CDR3 amino acids: CASSLVGAETQYF. The CDR3 DNA reads TGTGCCAGCAGCTTAGTCGGCGCCGAGACCCAGTACTTC.

This clone showed up just a few times. A far larger clone is only one base removed, so a read error is likely. V gene TRBV9 combines with J gene TRBJ2-1, with D tentatively TRBD1 or TRBD2 (5 bases each). The CDR3 is made up of 13 amino acids. Germline CDR1 and CDR2: SGDLS and YYNGEE. The V gene lost 10 bases and the J gene lost 4 bases, with 15 bases spanning the gap. CDR3 region: CAGSRDAYNEQFF. CDR3 coding DNA: TGTGCCGGCTCCCGGGACGCTTACAATGAGCAGTTCTTC.

This chain connects TRBV9 to TRBJ2-1, with 8 positions matching TRBD2. This CDR3 is built from 16 residues. Germline loops: CDR1 SGDLS, CDR2 YYNGEE. V gave up 5 bases and J gave up 1 base; unmatched junction bases: 8. In nucleotides, the CDR3 is TGTGCCAGCAGTGAATACGGGAGGGGTTCCTACAATGAGCAGTTCTTC. It encodes CASSEYGRGSYNEQFF. The full variable domain, completed using reference TRBV9 and TRBJ2-1, is DSGVTQTPKHLITATGQRVTLRCSPRSGDLSVYWYQQSLDQGLQFLIQYYNGEERAKGNILERFSAQQFPDLHSELNLSSLELGDSALYFCASSEYGRGSYNEQFFGPGTRLTVL.

The V and J genes are TRBV13 and TRBJ2-7; D tentatively fits TRBD1 or TRBD2 (5 bases each). Trimming took off 1 base at V and 2 bases at J, with 24 bases between the two ends. This CDR3 region has 19 residues. Germline loops: CDR1 PRHDT, CDR2 FYEKMQ (reference sequence). CDR3 DNA sequence: TGTGCCAGCAGCTTAGTCCGGGGCGGGCTCCAGAGAACAACCTACGAGCAGTACTTC. It translates to CASSLVRGGLQRTTYEQYF.

The J gene is TRBJ1-6, the V gene TRBV27; D gene ambiguous. The CDR3 covers 14 residues. Per germline, CDR1 MNHEY and CDR2 SMNVEV (reference sequence). The V end was cut by 2 bases, the J end by 5 bases, with 7 bases between. CDR3 residues: CASSLGRDNSPLHF. The CDR3 DNA follows: TGTGCCAGCAGTTTAGGGAGGGATAATTCACCCCTCCACTTT.

The J gene is TRBJ2-5, the V gene TRBV28, with unresolved D. The CDR3 runs to 14 residues. Germline V gives CDR1 MDHEN, CDR2 SYDVKM. V gave up 8 bases and J gave up 4 bases, with 17 bases separating them. The CDR3 spells CASLPSWLAETQYF. The CDR3 DNA sequence: TGTGCCAGCTTGCCCTCTTGGTTGGCAGAGACCCAGTACTTC.

This chain uses TRBV5-6 with TRBJ1-3; D remains unclear. Germline lookup yields CDR1 SGHDT and CDR2 YYEEEE. Trimming removed 0 bases from V and 4 bases from J, with 2 bases in between. The CDR3 has 12 residues. This CDR3 reads CASSLGGNTIYF. The CDR3 nucleotides are TGTGCCAGCAGCTTGGGAGGAAACACCATATATTTT.